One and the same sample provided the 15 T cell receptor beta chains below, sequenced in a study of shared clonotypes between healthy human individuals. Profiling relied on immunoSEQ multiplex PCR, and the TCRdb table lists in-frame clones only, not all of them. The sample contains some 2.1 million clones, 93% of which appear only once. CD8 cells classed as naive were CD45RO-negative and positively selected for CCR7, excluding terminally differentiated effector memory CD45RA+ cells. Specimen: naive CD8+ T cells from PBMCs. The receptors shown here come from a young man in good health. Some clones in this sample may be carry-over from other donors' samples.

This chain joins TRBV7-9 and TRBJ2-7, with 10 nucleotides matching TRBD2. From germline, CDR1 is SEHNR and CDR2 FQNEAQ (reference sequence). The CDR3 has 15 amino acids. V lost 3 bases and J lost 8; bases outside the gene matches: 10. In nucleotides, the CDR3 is TGTGCCAGCAGCTTGGGGACTAGCGCCGAGGCGAAGCAGTACTTC. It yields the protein CASSLGTSAEAKQYF.

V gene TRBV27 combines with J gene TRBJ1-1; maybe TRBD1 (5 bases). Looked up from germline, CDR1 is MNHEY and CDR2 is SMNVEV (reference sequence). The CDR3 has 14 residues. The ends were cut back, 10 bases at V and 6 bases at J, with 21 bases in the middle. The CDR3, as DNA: TGTGCCACGCACGCCCTGAGGGGAAGAGCTGAAGCTTTCTTT. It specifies CATHALRGRAEAFF.

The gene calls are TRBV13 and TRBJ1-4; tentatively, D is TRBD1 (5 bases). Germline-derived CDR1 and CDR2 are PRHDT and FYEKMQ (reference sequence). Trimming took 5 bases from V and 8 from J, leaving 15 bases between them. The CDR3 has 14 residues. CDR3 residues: CASSLGALGEKLFF. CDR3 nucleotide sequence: TGTGCCAGCAGCCTCGGGGCCCTGGGGGAAAAACTGTTTTTT.

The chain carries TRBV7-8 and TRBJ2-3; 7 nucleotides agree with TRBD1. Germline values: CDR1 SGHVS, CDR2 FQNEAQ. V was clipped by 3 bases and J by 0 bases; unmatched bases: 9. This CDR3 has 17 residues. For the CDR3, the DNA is TGTGCCAGCAGCTTTCAGACGGGACAGTCTAGCACAGATACGCAGTATTTT. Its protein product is CASSFQTGQSSTDTQYF. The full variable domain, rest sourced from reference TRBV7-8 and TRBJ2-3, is GAGVSQSPRYKVAKRGQDVALRCDPISGHVSLFWYQQALGQGPEFLTYFQNEAQLDKSGLPSDRFFAERPEGSVSTLKIQRTQQEDSAVYLCASSFQTGQSSTDTQYFGPGTRLTVL.

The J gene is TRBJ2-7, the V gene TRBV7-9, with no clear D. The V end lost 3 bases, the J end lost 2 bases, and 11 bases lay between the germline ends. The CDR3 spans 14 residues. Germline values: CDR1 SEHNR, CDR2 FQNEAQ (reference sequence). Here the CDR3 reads CASSFIGNPYEQYF. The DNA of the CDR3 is TGTGCCAGCAGCTTTATAGGGAACCCCTACGAGCAGTACTTC.

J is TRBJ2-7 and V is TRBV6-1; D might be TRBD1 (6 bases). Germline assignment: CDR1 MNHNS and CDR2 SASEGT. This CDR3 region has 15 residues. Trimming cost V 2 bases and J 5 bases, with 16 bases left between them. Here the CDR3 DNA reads TGTGCCAGCAGTGAACGGACAGCCGACGCTGACGAGCAGTACTTC. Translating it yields CASSERTADADEQYF.

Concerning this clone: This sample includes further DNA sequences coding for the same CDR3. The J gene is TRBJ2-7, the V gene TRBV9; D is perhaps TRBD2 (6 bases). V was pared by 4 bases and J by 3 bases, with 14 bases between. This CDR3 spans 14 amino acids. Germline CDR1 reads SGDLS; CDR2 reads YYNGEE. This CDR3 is CASSPGGRSYEQYF. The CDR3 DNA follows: TGTGCCAGCAGCCCCGGGGGACGGAGCTACGAGCAGTACTTC.

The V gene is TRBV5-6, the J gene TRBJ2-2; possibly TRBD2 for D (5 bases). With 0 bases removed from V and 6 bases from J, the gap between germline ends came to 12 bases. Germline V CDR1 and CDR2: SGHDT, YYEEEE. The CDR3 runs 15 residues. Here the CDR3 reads CASSLVSESPGELFF. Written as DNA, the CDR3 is TGTGCCAGCAGCTTGGTTAGCGAGAGCCCCGGGGAGCTGTTTTTT.

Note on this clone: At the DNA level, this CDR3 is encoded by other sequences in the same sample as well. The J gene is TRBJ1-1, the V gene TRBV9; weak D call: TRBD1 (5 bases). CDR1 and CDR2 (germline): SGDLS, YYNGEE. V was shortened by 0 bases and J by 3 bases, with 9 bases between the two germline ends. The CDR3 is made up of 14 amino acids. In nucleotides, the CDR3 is TGTGCCAGCAGCGTAGTCGGGGGGGACACTGAAGCTTTCTTT. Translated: CASSVVGGDTEAFF.

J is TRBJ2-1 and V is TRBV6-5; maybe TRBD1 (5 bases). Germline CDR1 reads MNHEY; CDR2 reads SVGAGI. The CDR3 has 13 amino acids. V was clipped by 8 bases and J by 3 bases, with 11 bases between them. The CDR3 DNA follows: TGTGCCAGCGGCCAAGACAGCTACAATGAGCAGTTCTTC. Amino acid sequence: CASGQDSYNEQFF.

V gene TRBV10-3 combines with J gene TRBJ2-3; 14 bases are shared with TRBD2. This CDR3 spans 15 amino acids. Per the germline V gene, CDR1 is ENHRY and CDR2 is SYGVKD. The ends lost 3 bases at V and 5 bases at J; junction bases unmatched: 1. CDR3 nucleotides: TGTGCCATCAGTGACGGACTAGCGGGAGGAGATACGCAGTATTTT. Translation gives CAISDGLAGGDTQYF.

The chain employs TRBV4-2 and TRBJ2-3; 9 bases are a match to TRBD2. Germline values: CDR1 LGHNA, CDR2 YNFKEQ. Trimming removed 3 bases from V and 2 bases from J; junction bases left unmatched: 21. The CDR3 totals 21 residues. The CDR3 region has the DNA TGTGCCAGCAGCCATCCATTAGAGGCTAGCGGGACCCCTAAACTCACAGATACGCAGTATTTT. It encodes CASSHPLEASGTPKLTDTQYF.

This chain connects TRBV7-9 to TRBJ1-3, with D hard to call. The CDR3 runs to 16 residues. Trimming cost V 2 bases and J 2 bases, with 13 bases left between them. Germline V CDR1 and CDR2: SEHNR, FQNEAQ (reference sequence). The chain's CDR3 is CASSLSPEGTGNTIYF. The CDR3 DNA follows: TGTGCCAGCAGCTTATCCCCCGAAGGGACTGGAAACACCATATATTTT.

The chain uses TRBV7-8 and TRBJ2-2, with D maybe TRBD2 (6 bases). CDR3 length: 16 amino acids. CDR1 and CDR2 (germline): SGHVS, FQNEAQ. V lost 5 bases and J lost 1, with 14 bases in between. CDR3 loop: CASSGPGLMNTGELFF. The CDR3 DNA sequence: TGTGCCAGCAGCGGCCCGGGACTGATGAACACCGGGGAGCTGTTTTTT.

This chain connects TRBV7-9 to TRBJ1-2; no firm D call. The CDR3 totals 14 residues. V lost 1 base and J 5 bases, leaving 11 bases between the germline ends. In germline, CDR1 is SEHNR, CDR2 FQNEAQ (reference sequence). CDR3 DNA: TGTGCCAGCAGCTTAGATTCACAGCTTTATGGCTACACCTTC. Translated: CASSLDSQLYGYTF.